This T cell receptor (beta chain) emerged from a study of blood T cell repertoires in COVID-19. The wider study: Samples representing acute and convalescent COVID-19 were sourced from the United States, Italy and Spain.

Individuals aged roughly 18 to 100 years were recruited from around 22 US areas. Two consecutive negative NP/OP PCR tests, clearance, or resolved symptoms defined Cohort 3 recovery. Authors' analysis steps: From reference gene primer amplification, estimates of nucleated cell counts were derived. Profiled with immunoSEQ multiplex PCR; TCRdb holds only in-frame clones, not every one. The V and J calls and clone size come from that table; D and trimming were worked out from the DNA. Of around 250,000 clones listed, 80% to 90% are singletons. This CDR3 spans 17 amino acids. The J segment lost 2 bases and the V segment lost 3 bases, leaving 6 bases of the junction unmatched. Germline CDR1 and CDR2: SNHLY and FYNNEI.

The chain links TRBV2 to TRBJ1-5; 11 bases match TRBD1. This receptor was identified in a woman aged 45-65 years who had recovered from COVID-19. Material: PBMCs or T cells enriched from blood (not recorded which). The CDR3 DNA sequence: TGTGCCAGCAGTGAGGGCGGACAGGGGGCCGGCAATCAGCCCCAGCATTTT. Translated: CASSEGGQGAGNQPQHF.